The T cell receptor (beta chain) under discussion was sequenced for a study of blood T cells in healthy people across ages. Concerning this clonotype itself: Its matching antigen is unknown.

With V trimmed by 5 bases and J by 10 bases, 12 bases remained unmatched. Per germline, CDR1 MDHEN and CDR2 SYDVKM. This CDR3 is 15 amino acids long. Study results and caveats: The study found more naive CD4+ cells and higher diversity in long-lived than aged donors.

The individuals who served as donors were healthy Caucasians living in Russia, aged roughly 6 to 90. The second PCR ran about 6 to 12 cycles with a sample-barcoded 5' primer and J-beta primers. TCRdb recomputed calls from the 5' RACE reads with MiXCR, one row per CDR3 protein. The sample shows around 1,000,000 distinct CDR3 sequences, approximately 25% of them seen only once. This same sample was also part of a study on T cells of mothers and their children.

V usage is TRBV28 and J usage is TRBJ2-1, with 9 bases lining up with TRBD1. The sequence was collected from a girl aged 2-10 years in good health. The sequenced material came from blood. In nucleotides, the CDR3 is TGTGCCAGCAGTAACCTAGACAGGGGGGCAGAGGAGCAGTTCTTC. Translating gives CASSNLDRGAEEQFF.